The table lists the clone carrying this T cell receptor (beta chain) with many counts. TCRdb reanalysed the reads using MiXCR and keeps one entry per CDR3 protein. This sample yields approximately 500,000 distinct CDR3 sequences, of which more than 15% are seen a single time; 20% to 30% belongs to the top ten. The CDR3 has 14 residues. Germline V gene lookup returns CDR1 SGHTA and CDR2 FQGNSA. Trimming pared 7 bases from V and 3 bases from J, leaving 16 bases between. The data were taken from a study of T cell repertoires in cytomegalovirus infection. Sample: CD8+ T cells from PBMCs. This rearrangement joins TRBV7-2 to TRBJ2-7; weak D call: TRBD2 (6 bases). The sequence derives from a human donor in good health (CMV status not recorded). Some clones in this sample may be carry-over from other donors' samples. The CDR3 region is CASTPGDLGYEQYF. In DNA form, the CDR3 reads TGTGCCAGCACCCCGGGGGACTTAGGCTACGAGCAGTACTTC.